This entry features one T cell receptor beta chain sequence. Its target is unknown. This sample is part of a study of cytomegalovirus exposure and HLA in healthy donors. Study results and limitations: In a later analysis, an Asian-associated ancestry cluster reportedly showed fewer N-insertions than the roughly 700-donor mean. Several of the most significant clusters were apparently associated with common viral pathogens in a later analysis. Within a later analysis, the majority of CMV-associated TCR beta chains appeared HLA-restricted.

With 60 Vbeta and 13 Jbeta primers, the PCR was carried out. Here immunoSEQ multiplex PCR was the method, and the copy in TCRdb shows in-frame clones only, minus some. The table shows hundreds of thousands of clones, with 65% to 80% occurring only once. Each donor was nominally healthy when sampled (though unrecorded immune exposures were likely). Germline CDR1 and CDR2: SGHDN and FVKESK. The V and J ends lost 4 bases and 7 bases respectively, with 16 bases between them. This CDR3 is built from 14 residues. This chain connects TRBV14 to TRBJ1-2; D perhaps matches TRBD1 (6 bases). What was sequenced was PBMCs. The receptor was derived from a man aged 40-49 years in good health and CMV-seronegative. The CDR3 loop is CASSRLGGRSGYTF. The CDR3 DNA is TGTGCCAGCAGCCGCCTGGGGGGGCGTAGTGGCTACACCTTC.